The TCR beta chain under discussion was sequenced for a study of regulatory T cells in long-lasting Graves disease. Study-wide results and limits: TCR diversity was lower in persistent Graves' patients (versus newly diagnosed ones). Repertoires from persistent disease leaned toward TRBV28, TRBJ1-2 and TRBJ2-5.

Arm-PCR with iRepertoire HTBI primers amplified the CDR3 regions for these TCR beta libraries. TCRdb independently ran MiXCR on the multiplex PCR reads; one entry per CDR3 protein. The sample holds about 400,000 distinct CDR3 sequences, roughly 15% seen once. CDR1 SGHRS and CDR2 YFSETQ come from the germline V gene. The CDR3 contains 15 residues. V was pared by 2 bases and J by 0 bases, with 12 bases between. Comment on this clonotype: Its specificity is unknown.

The time point here: newly diagnosed GD, antithyroid drugs for less than 3 months. RNA extracted from PBMCs served as the sequencing template. A further study also used this sample, focusing on T cells in Graves' hyperthyroidism and ophthalmopathy. That work contributes: The model's output predicted ophthalmopathy at a median of 6.5 months prior to onset.

This clonotype was sampled from a woman between 40 and 55 years old with Graves disease. The V gene is TRBV5-1, the J gene TRBJ2-7, with D tentatively TRBD1 (5 bases). The sequences come from peripheral blood mononuclear cells (PBMCs), collected at new diagnosis, from a patient treated with antithyroid drugs. CDR3 in amino acids: CASSFGHQGSYEQYF. The CDR3 DNA reads as TGCGCCAGCAGCTTCGGACACCAAGGCTCCTACGAGCAGTACTTC.